This note documents a single TCR beta chain sequence. TCRdb re-derived calls from the 5' RACE reads in MiXCR, one entry per CDR3 protein. The table has roughly 70,000 distinct CDR3 sequences, roughly 7.7% seen once. These data belong to a study of T cells after yellow fever vaccination. V lost 1 base, J lost 6 bases, and 8 bases stayed unmatched. This CDR3 is 16 amino acids long. Germline values: CDR1 SGHVS, CDR2 FQNEAQ. The source of this sequence is a man aged 30-40 years who received the YFV17D yellow fever vaccine. The sample consisted of CD8+ T cells sorted from PBMCs, taken on the day of the yellow fever booster vaccination. The chain carries TRBV7-8 and TRBJ2-1, with TRBD2 matching over 8 bases. The CDR3 DNA reads as TGTGCCAGCAGCTTAGTCGTGGCGGGAGGTTTCAATGAGCAGTTCTTC. Residues: CASSLVVAGGFNEQFF.